Below are 29 T cell receptor beta chains sequenced from a single sample in a study of neurological immune-mediated disorders. TCRdb fed the 5' RACE reads into MiXCR, producing one record per CDR3 protein. Of over 55,000 distinct CDR3 sequences listed, roughly 10% are singletons. Time point here: longitudinal time-point 1 (baseline). Sequencing was performed on PBMCs. The source is a male donor with HTLV-1-associated myelopathy (HAM/TSP).

This clonotype was recorded many times. The chain joins TRBV19 to TRBJ1-6, with D maybe TRBD1 (5 bases). The CDR3 sequence is 16 residues long. The germline gives CDR1 LNHDA, CDR2 SQIVND (reference sequence). V was trimmed by 4 bases and J by 8 bases, leaving 18 bases between them. CDR3 DNA: TGTGCCAGTAGTACCGGACATCGAAGGATGGATTCACCCCTCCACTTT. It yields the protein CASSTGHRRMDSPLHF. Variable domain in full (rest from reference TRBV19 and TRBJ1-6): DGGITQSPKYLFRKEGQNVTLSCEQNLNHDAMYWYRQDPGQGLRLIYYSQIVNDFQKGDIAEGYSVSREKKESFPLTVTSAQKNPTAFYLCASSTGHRRMDSPLHFGNGTRLTVT.

This clonotype was counted ten times or more. The chain carries TRBV6-6 and TRBJ2-3; TRBD2 matches 8 bases. Germline trimming cut 6 bases from V and 6 bases from J; bases unmatched to any gene: 5. CDR1 and CDR2 from the germline V gene are MNHNY and SVGAGI (reference sequence). The CDR3 sequence is 13 residues long. CDR3 sequence reads: CASRSGGSDTQYF. CDR3 in DNA: TGTGCCAGCAGGAGCGGGGGTTCGGATACGCAGTATTTT.

This chain connects TRBV2 to TRBJ2-7; D uncertain. V was cut by 4 bases and J by 0 bases, with 10 bases left in between. The germline V gene encodes CDR1 SNHLY and CDR2 FYNNEI. The CDR3 loop spans 14 amino acids. As DNA, the CDR3 is TGTGCCAGCAGTGTGGACCTCCTCTCCTACGAGCAGTACTTC. Its protein product is CASSVDLLSYEQYF.

This clonotype was seen repeatedly, ten times or more. The chain has TRBV7-6 and TRBJ2-3; TRBD2 is a possible D gene (6 bases). Germline loops: CDR1 SGHVS, CDR2 FNYEAQ. The V and J ends lost 4 bases and 0 bases respectively, with 8 bases between them. CDR3 length equals 14 residues. The CDR3 DNA follows: TGTGCCAGCAGCTCGGGACTGAGCACAGATACGCAGTATTTT. As protein: CASSSGLSTDTQYF. Combining the CDR3 with reference TRBV7-6 and TRBJ2-3 gives the whole variable domain GAGVSQSPRYKVTKRGQDVALRCDPISGHVSLYWYRQALGQGPEFLTYFNYEAQQDKSGLPNDRFSAERPEGSISTLTIQRTEQRDSAMYRCASSSGLSTDTQYFGPGTRLTVL.

This clonotype was detected ten times or more. V is TRBV7-2 and J is TRBJ2-1; D is possibly TRBD1 or TRBD2 (5 bases each). In germline, CDR1 is SGHTA, CDR2 FQGNSA. Between the trimmed V and J ends, which lost 5 bases and 0 bases, there was a span of 11 bases. The CDR3 has 15 amino acids. CDR3: CASSPEGSSYNEQFF. CDR3 sequence (DNA): TGTGCCAGCAGCCCCGAGGGGAGCTCCTACAATGAGCAGTTCTTC.

By sample share, this clonotype is medium-sized. It is unclear where the CDR3 begins or ends on the DNA, so no DNA is shown, and the CDR3 is as TCRdb lists it. The chain is built from TRBV21-1 and TRBJ2-4; the table names TRBD1, a call not compared with the DNA. TRBV21-1 is given as a pseudogene. With termini counted, the CDR3 has 16 amino acids. The CDR3 here is CASSKVGTGAGNIQYF.

Ten or more counts support this clonotype. The chain links TRBV6-2 or TRBV6-3 to TRBJ1-1; unclear D gene. The length of the CDR3 is 13 residues. V lost 6 bases to trimming and J lost 4 bases, with 12 bases between them. The germline gives CDR1 MNHEY, CDR2 SVGEGT. The chain's CDR3 is CASRRPAATEAFF. The CDR3 DNA reads TGTGCCAGCAGAAGACCCGCGGCCACTGAAGCTTTCTTT.

V gene TRBV20-1 combines with J gene TRBJ1-1, with TRBD1 identical over 10 bases. Germline CDR1 and CDR2: DFQATT and SNEGSKA (reference sequence). The CDR3 is made up of 14 amino acids. Trimming at V came to 8 bases and at J to 6 bases, leaving 12 bases not matched to a gene. The CDR3, as DNA: TGCAGTACTGAGCGGACAGGGGGTAGAGCTGAAGCTTTCTTT. Its translation is CSTERTGGRAEAFF.

This clonotype came up many times. This chain connects TRBV6-2 or TRBV6-3 to TRBJ2-3; D not resolved. Trimming removed 8 bases at V and 4 bases at J, with 7 bases between. Looked up from germline, CDR1 is MNHEY and CDR2 is SVGEGT. The CDR3 runs 11 residues. The CDR3 loop is CASQVADTQYF. For the CDR3, the DNA is TGTGCCAGCCAGGTGGCAGATACGCAGTATTTT.

Remarks on this clonotype: A read error may produce the germline difference seen at one junction end. J is TRBJ1-2 and V is TRBV6-5; TRBD1 is a possible D gene (5 bases). This CDR3 contains 15 residues. Germline loops: CDR1 MNHEY, CDR2 SVGAGI. The CDR3 loop is CASSEDNRDDYDYTF. Written as DNA, the CDR3 is TGTGCCAGCAGTGAGGACAACCGGGACGACTATGACTACACCTTC.

As to this clonotype: No conserved phenylalanine or tryptophan is present at the end of the CDR3, so a read error is the likely explanation. The DNA is left out, because the CDR3 cannot be placed on it with certainty; the CDR3 is given as TCRdb lists it. The chain carries TRBV5-1 and TRBJ2-5; the table calls TRBD1, which could not be checked here. Per the germline V gene, CDR1 is SGHRS and CDR2 is YFSETQ. The CDR3 is 15 residues long, counting both termini. The CDR3 spells CASSEVEGAHETQHL.

The table lists this clonotype with many counts. The rearrangement joins TRBV2 to TRBJ2-7; 7 positions agree with TRBD1. The CDR3 extends over 13 amino acids. Losses at the gene ends were 8 bases for V and 0 bases for J; bases not matched to a gene: 4. Germline values: CDR1 SNHLY, CDR2 FYNNEI. The CDR3 sequence is CASQTGSSYEQYF. In nucleotides, the CDR3 is TGTGCCAGCCAGACAGGGAGCTCCTACGAGCAGTACTTC. Full variable domain (remainder filled in from reference TRBV2 and TRBJ2-7): EPEVTQTPSHQVTQMGQEVILRCVPISNHLYFYWYRQILGQKVEFLVSFYNNEISEKSEIFDDQFSVERPDGSNFTLKIRSTKLEDSAMYFCASQTGSSYEQYFGPGTRLTVT.

There are many counts of this clonotype. V and J are TRBV5-1 and TRBJ2-3; D is perhaps TRBD1 (6 bases). The CDR3 is 14 amino acids. Trimming removed 7 bases from V and 2 bases from J, with 14 bases in between. The V gene's germline CDR1 is SGHRS and CDR2 YFSETQ. CDR3 residues: CASRDTGITDTQYF. The CDR3 nucleotides are TGCGCCAGCCGGGACACGGGAATCACAGATACGCAGTATTTT.

This clonotype appeared many times. One junction end does not reproduce the germline sequence, and a read error may be involved. The rearrangement joins TRBV20-1 to TRBJ2-7, with D tentatively TRBD2 (6 bases). CDR1 is DFQATT and CDR2 is SNEGSKA in the germline V gene (reference sequence). This CDR3 has 12 amino acids. The CDR3 nucleotides read TGCAGTGCTAGAAATCCGTCGGTGGGGGGTACCTTC. This codes for CSARNPSVGGTF.

This rearrangement joins TRBV10-2 to TRBJ2-1; 8 nucleotides line up with TRBD1. The CDR3 has 13 amino acids. V was clipped by 4 bases and J by 8 bases; unmatched bases: 4. Germline V CDR1 and CDR2: WSHSY, SAAADI. The chain's CDR3 is CASSASGGDEQFF. CDR3 nucleotide sequence: TGCGCCAGCAGTGCCTCAGGGGGCGATGAGCAGTTCTTC.

This clonotype turned up a few times. In DNA, the CDR3 is TGTGCCAGCAGTTTCGGAAGGGCGGGGGGGCCCGATGAGCAGTTCTTC. As protein: CASSFGRAGGPDEQFF. The chain links TRBV12-3 or TRBV12-4 to TRBJ2-1, with 9 bases aligning to TRBD2. The CDR3 is 16 amino acids. Losses at the gene ends were 3 bases for V and 8 bases for J; bases not matched to a gene: 11.

The chain links TRBV20-1 to TRBJ2-7; D may be TRBD1 (6 bases). Trimming took 8 bases from V and 0 from J, leaving 20 bases between them. The CDR3 loop spans 15 amino acids. Per germline, CDR1 DFQATT and CDR2 SNEGSKA (reference sequence). CDR3 in amino acids: CSTIPGHLSSYEQYF. In nucleotides, the CDR3 is TGCAGTACTATACCGGGACATCTGAGCTCCTACGAGCAGTACTTC.

This clonotype was seen ten or more times. The chain has TRBV5-1 and TRBJ2-7; 10 positions match TRBD1. CDR3 length: 18 amino acids. Germline values: CDR1 SGHRS, CDR2 YFSETQ. V trimming: 1 base; J trimming: 0 bases; junction bases outside the gene matches: 10. CDR3 amino acids: CASSLSSRTGGFSYEQYF. CDR3 bases: TGCGCCAGCAGCTTGTCTAGTCGGACAGGGGGTTTCTCCTACGAGCAGTACTTC.

This clonotype appeared many times. This chain uses TRBV7-2 with TRBJ1-4; D unclear. The CDR3 consists of 20 residues. Trimming left V 2 bases short and J 0 bases short, with 22 bases between. Germline CDR1 reads SGHTA; CDR2 reads FQGNSA. In DNA, the CDR3 is TGTGCCAGCAGCTTACGGGGTGCGCTACTAGGGTCGGCAACTAATGAAAAACTGTTTTTT. Translation: CASSLRGALLGSATNEKLFF.

Ten or more counts support this clonotype. The V gene is TRBV6-6, the J gene TRBJ2-2; 8 bases agree with TRBD1. The CDR3 runs to 16 residues. V shed 5 bases and J 1 base; nucleotides not matched to a gene: 6. Germline assignment: CDR1 MNHNY and CDR2 SVGAGI (reference sequence). CDR3 amino acids: CASSGLGQGNTGELFF. The CDR3 bases are TGTGCCAGCAGTGGCCTTGGACAGGGGAACACCGGGGAGCTGTTTTTT.

This clonotype has at least ten counts. The chain is built from TRBV7-6 and TRBJ2-7, with D possibly called TRBD1 or TRBD2 (5 bases each). CDR1 SGHVS and CDR2 FNYEAQ come from the germline V gene. The ends were cut back, 0 bases at V and 3 bases at J, with 18 bases in the middle. The CDR3 is made up of 17 amino acids. In DNA form, the CDR3 reads TGTGCCAGCAGCTTAGCCGCCCCAGGGTACGGGGACTACGAGCAGTACTTC. Translation: CASSLAAPGYGDYEQYF.

This clonotype appeared many times. The chain uses TRBV28 and TRBJ1-6; D remains ambiguous. The germline V and J ends were trimmed by 6 bases and 4 bases, with 25 bases remaining between them. Germline-derived CDR1 and CDR2 are MDHEN and SYDVKM. The CDR3 has 19 amino acids. The CDR3 here is CASSLTLSSSSTYNSPLHF. CDR3 DNA: TGTGCCAGCAGCTTAACTCTATCTAGCTCGTCTACTTATAATTCACCCCTCCACTTT.

This clonotype was observed many times. The chain combines TRBV20-1 with TRBJ2-3; TRBD2 is a possible D gene (6 bases). CDR3 length: 15 residues. Germline lookup yields CDR1 DFQATT and CDR2 SNEGSKA (reference sequence). The V and J ends lost 0 bases and 5 bases respectively, with 15 bases between them. DNA for the CDR3: TGCAGTGCTAGAGATCCCGCCGGGGGTGGAGATACGCAGTATTTT. Residues: CSARDPAGGGDTQYF.

This clonotype was recorded many times. The chain joins TRBV7-3 to TRBJ2-1; no clear D gene. Germline V lookup: CDR1 SGHTA, CDR2 FQGTGA. The CDR3 length is 15 residues. With 0 bases removed from V and 1 base from J, the gap between germline ends came to 7 bases. This CDR3 is CASSLTRGSYNEQFF. CDR3 DNA: TGTGCCAGCAGCTTAACAAGAGGTTCCTACAATGAGCAGTTCTTC. The complete variable domain, with remaining parts taken from reference TRBV7-3 and TRBJ2-1, reads GAGVSQTPSNKVTEKGKYVELRCDPISGHTALYWYRQSLGQGPEFLIYFQGTGAADDSGLPNDRFFAVRPEGSVSTLKIQRTERGDSAVYLCASSLTRGSYNEQFFGPGTRLTVL.

Concerning this clonotype itself: The junction differs from germline at one of its ends, possibly a read error. V and J are TRBV18 and TRBJ2-7; weak D call: TRBD1 (6 bases). The CDR3 runs 16 residues. Germline values: CDR1 KGHSH, CDR2 LQKENI. DNA of the CDR3: TGTGCCAGATCACCCATCGGGGTGGGGGCCCCGGACGAGCAGTACTTC. Translated: CARSPIGVGAPDEQYF.

The table lists this clonotype with many counts. The J gene is TRBJ2-2, the V gene TRBV10-3; D uncertain. This CDR3 contains 15 residues. V was cut by 11 bases and J by 3 bases, with 19 bases left in between. The V gene's germline CDR1 is ENHRY and CDR2 SYGVKD. CDR3 region: CAVSLRGLDTGELFF. The CDR3, as DNA: TGTGCCGTATCTTTACGCGGTTTGGACACCGGGGAGCTGTTTTTT.

This sequence joins TRBV19 and TRBJ2-5, with D possibly being TRBD2 (6 bases). The V gene's germline CDR1 is LNHDA and CDR2 SQIVND (reference sequence). V lost 2 bases to trimming and J lost 5 bases, with 15 bases between them. This CDR3 has 15 amino acids. The CDR3 loop is CASSILTARGETQYF. The CDR3 DNA reads as TGTGCCAGTAGTATACTTACTGCTCGGGGGGAGACCCAGTACTTC. The complete variable domain, with remaining parts taken from reference TRBV19 and TRBJ2-5, reads DGGITQSPKYLFRKEGQNVTLSCEQNLNHDAMYWYRQDPGQGLRLIYYSQIVNDFQKGDIAEGYSVSREKKESFPLTVTSAQKNPTAFYLCASSILTARGETQYFGPGTRLLVL.

This clonotype was found many times. V and J are TRBV7-6 and TRBJ1-2, with TRBD1 matching over 8 bases. Looked up from germline, CDR1 is SGHVS and CDR2 is FNYEAQ. Losses at the gene ends were 5 bases for V and 4 bases for J; bases not matched to a gene: 9. The CDR3 runs to 15 residues. Here the CDR3 reads CASSPGQGGIYGYTF. For the CDR3, the DNA is TGTGCCAGCAGCCCCGGACAGGGAGGAATCTATGGCTACACCTTC.

The J gene is TRBJ2-3, the V gene TRBV20-1, with D perhaps matching TRBD1 (5 bases). The V end lost 6 bases, the J end lost 4 bases, and 11 bases lay between the germline ends. This CDR3 region has 12 residues. Germline V gene data show CDR1 as DFQATT and CDR2 as SNEGSKA (reference sequence). The CDR3, as DNA: TGCAGTGCCGTGCAGGGCGCAGATACGCAGTATTTT. Residues: CSAVQGADTQYF.